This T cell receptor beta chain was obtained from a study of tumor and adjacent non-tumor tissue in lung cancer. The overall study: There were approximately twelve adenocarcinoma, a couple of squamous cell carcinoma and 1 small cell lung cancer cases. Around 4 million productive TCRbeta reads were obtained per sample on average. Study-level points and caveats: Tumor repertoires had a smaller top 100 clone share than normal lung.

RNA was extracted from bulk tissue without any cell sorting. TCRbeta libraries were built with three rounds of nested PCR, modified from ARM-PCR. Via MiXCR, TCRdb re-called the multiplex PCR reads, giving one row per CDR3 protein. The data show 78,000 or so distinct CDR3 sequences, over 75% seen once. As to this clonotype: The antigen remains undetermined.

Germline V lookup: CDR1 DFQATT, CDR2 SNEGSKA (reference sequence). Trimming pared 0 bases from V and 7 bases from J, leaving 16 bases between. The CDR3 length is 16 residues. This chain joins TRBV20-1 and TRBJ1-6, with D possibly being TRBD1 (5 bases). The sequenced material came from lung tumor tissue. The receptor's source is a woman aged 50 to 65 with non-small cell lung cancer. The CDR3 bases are TGCAGTGCTAGAGATCACAGGACAAGGCGGAATTCACCCCTCCACTTT. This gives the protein CSARDHRTRRNSPLHF.